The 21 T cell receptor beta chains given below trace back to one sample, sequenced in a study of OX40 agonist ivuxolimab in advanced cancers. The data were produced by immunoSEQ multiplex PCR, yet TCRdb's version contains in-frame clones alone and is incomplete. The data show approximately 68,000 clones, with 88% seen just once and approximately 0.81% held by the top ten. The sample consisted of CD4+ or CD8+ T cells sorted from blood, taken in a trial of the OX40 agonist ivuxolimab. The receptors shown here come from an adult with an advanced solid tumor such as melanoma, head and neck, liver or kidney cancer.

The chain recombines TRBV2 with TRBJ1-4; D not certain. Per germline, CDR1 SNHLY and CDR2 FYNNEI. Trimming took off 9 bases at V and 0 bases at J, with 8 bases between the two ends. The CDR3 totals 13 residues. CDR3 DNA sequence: TGTGCCAGAAGCACTGCAACTAATGAAAAACTGTTTTTT. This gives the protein CARSTATNEKLFF.

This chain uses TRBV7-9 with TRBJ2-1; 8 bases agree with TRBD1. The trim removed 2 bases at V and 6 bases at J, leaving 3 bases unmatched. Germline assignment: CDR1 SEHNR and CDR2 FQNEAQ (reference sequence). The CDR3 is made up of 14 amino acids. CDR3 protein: CASSLRTGLNEQFF. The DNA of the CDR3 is TGTGCCAGCAGCTTAAGGACAGGGCTCAATGAGCAGTTCTTC.

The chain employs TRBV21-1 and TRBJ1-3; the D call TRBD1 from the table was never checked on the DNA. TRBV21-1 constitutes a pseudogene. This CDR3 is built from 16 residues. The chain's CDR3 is CASSSRQDCSGNTIYF. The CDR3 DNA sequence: TGTGCCAGCAGCTCTAGACAGGACTGCTCTGGAAACACCATATATTTT.

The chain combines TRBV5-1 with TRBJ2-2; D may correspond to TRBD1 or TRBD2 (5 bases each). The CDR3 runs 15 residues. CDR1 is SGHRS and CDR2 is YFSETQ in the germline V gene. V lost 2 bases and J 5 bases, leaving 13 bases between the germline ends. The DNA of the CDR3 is TGCGCCAGCAGCTTAGGGACGTCGGGTACCGGGGAGCTGTTTTTT. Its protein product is CASSLGTSGTGELFF.

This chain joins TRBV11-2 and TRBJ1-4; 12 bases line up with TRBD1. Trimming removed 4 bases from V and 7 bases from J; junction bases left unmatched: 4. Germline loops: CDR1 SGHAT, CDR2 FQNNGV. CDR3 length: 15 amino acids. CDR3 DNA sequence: TGTGCCAGCAGCTGGGACAGGGGGCCTGCTGAAAAACTGTTTTTT. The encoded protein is CASSWDRGPAEKLFF.

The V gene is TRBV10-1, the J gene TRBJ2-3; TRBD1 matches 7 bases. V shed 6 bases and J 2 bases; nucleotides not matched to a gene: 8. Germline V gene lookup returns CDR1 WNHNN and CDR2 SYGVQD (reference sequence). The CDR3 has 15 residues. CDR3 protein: CASSQTGNFTDTQYF. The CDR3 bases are TGCGCCAGCAGCCAGACAGGGAATTTCACAGATACGCAGTATTTT.

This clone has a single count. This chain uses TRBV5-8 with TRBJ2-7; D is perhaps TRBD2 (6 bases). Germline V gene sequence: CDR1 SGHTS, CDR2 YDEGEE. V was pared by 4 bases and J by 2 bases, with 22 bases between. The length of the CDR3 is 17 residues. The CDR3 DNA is TGTGCCAGCAGCGCCGCGGTTAGCGGACGAAGCCCCTACGAGCAGTACTTC. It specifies CASSAAVSGRSPYEQYF.

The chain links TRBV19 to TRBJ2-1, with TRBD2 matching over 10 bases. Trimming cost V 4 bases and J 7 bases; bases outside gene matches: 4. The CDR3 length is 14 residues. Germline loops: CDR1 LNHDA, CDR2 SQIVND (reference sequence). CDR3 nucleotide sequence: TGTGCCAGTAGTACGCAGCGGGAGGGGAATGAGCAGTTCTTC. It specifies CASSTQREGNEQFF.

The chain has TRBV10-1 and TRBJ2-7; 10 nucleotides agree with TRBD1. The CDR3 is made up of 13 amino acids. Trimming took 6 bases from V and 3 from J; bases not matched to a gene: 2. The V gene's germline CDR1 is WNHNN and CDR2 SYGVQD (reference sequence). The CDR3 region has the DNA TGCGCCAGCAGCAGGACAGGGGGCTACGAGCAGTACTTC. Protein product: CASSRTGGYEQYF.

This CDR3 reads CATKGEGLGETQYF. The CDR3 DNA is TGTGCCACCAAAGGGGAAGGGTTGGGAGAGACCCAGTACTTC. This chain links TRBV11-2 with TRBJ2-5; TRBD1 is a possible D gene (5 bases). Trimming stripped 10 bases from V and 4 bases from J, with 19 bases between. The length of the CDR3 is 14 residues. Germline V CDR1 and CDR2: SGHAT, FQNNGV.

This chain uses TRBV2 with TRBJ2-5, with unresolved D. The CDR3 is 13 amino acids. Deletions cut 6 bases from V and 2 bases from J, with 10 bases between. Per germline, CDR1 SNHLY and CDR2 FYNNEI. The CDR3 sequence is CASRGKLQETQYF. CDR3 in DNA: TGTGCCAGCAGAGGAAAACTGCAAGAGACCCAGTACTTC.

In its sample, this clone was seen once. The CDR3 region has the DNA TGTGCCTGGAGCAAGGGTGGCAATCAGCCCCAGCATTTT. It codes for CAWSKGGNQPQHF. This chain links TRBV30 with TRBJ1-5; D not certain. The CDR3 length is 13 residues. Germline V lookup: CDR1 GTSNPN, CDR2 SVGIG (reference sequence). Between the trimmed V and J ends, which lost 3 bases and 2 bases, there was a span of 8 bases.

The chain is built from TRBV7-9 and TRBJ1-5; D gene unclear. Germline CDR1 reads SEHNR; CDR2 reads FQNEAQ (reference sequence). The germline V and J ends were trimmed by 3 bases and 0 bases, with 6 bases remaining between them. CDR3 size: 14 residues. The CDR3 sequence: CASSLENSNQPQHF. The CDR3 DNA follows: TGTGCCAGCAGCTTGGAGAATAGCAATCAGCCCCAGCATTTT.

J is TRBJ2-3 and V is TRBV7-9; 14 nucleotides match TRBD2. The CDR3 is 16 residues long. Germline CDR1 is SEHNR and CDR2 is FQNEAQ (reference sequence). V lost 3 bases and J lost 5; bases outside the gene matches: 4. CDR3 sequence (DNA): TGTGCCAGCAGCTTCCGACTAGCGGGGGGGCTAGATACGCAGTATTTT. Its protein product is CASSFRLAGGLDTQYF. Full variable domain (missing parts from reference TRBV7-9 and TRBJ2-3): DTGVSQNPRHKITKRGQNVTFRCDPISEHNRLYWYRQTLGQGPEFLTYFQNEAQLEKSRLLSDRFSAERPKGSFSTLEIQRTEQGDSAMYLCASSFRLAGGLDTQYFGPGTRLTVL.

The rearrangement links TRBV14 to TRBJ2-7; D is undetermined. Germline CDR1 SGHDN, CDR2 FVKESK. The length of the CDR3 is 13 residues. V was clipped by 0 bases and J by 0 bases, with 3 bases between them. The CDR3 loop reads CASSQDHSYEQYF. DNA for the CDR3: TGTGCCAGCAGCCAAGACCACTCCTACGAGCAGTACTTC.

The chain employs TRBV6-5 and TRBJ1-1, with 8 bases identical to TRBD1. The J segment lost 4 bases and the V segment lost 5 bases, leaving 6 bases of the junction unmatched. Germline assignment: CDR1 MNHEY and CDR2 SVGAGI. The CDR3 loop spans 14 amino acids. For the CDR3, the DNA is TGTGCCAGCAGTCGACAGGGGTTTGGCACTGAAGCTTTCTTT. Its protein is CASSRQGFGTEAFF.

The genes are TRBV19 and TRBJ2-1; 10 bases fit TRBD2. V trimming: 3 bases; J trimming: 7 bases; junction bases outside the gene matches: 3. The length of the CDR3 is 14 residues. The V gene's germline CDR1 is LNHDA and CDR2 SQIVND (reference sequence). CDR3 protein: CASSILAGVNEQFF. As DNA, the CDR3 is TGTGCCAGTAGTATCCTAGCGGGAGTTAATGAGCAGTTCTTC.

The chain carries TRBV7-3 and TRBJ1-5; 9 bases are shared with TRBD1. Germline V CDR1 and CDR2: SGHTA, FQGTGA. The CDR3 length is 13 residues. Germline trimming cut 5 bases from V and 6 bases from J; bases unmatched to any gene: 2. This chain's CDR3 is CASSPDRGQPQHF. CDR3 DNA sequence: TGTGCCAGCAGCCCGGACAGGGGTCAGCCCCAGCATTTT.

CDR3 DNA: TGTGCCAGCAGCACCCTGTCGAGACGGAGCACAGATACGCAGTATTTT. Translating it yields CASSTLSRRSTDTQYF. This chain uses TRBV9 with TRBJ2-3; D not resolved. CDR3 length equals 16 residues. The V and J ends lost 4 bases and 0 bases respectively, with 15 bases between them. CDR1 is SGDLS, CDR2 YYNGEE, per germline.

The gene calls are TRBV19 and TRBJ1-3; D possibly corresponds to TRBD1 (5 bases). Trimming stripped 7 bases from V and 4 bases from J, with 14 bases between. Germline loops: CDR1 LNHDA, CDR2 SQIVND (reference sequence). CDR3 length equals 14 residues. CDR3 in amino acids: CASNPGTAGNTIYF. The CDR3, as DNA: TGTGCCAGTAATCCGGGGACGGCAGGAAACACCATATATTTT.

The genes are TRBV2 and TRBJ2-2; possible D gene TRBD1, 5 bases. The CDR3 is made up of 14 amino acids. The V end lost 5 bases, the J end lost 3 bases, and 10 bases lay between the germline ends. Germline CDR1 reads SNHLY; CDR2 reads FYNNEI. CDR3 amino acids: CASSSSGYTGELFF. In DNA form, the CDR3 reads TGTGCCAGCAGTTCCTCAGGGTACACCGGGGAGCTGTTTTTT.